This is a list of T cell receptor beta chains from one sample in a study of regulatory T cells in long-lasting Graves disease. One entry per CDR3 protein, called by TCRdb with MiXCR from the multiplex PCR reads. The table lists just over 600,000 distinct CDR3 sequences, 15% to 20% of them singletons. In addition, the sample was reused for a study of T cells in Graves' hyperthyroidism and ophthalmopathy.

The sample in question was peripheral blood mononuclear cells (PBMCs), obtained at new diagnosis, from a patient treated with antithyroid drugs. These receptors all come from a woman between 25 and 40 years old with Graves disease. Both conserved end residues are part of each CDR3. The D gene is left open where the match is weak.

D gene,J gene,V gene,CDR3 protein
-,TRBJ1-2,TRBV7-3,CASSFGGRVIDGYTF
-,TRBJ2-6,TRBV19,CASSRMSSGRRDSGANVLTF
-,TRBJ2-2,TRBV20-1,CSAKSGLAGELFF
TRBD1,TRBJ2-2,TRBV5-1,CASSENPGQVNTGELFF
TRBD1,TRBJ1-1,TRBV20-1,CSTITGTGAEAFF
TRBD2,TRBJ2-7,TRBV6-1,CASSRGLAVLVSEQYF
-,TRBJ1-4,TRBV12-3/TRBV12-4,CASSLGGKLFF
-,TRBJ2-2,TRBV2,CASNLDPNTGELFF
-,TRBJ1-1,TRBV5-1,CASSLVGTFSKTFF
TRBD1,TRBJ2-3,TRBV30,CAWSVWGQGTKSDTQYF
-,TRBJ1-1,TRBV10-3,CAISESAMNTEAFF
-,TRBJ2-7,TRBV6-1,CASSSPFRASTYEQYF
TRBD2,TRBJ2-3,TRBV20-1,CSARPPKGLARTDTQYF
-,TRBJ1-5,TRBV27,CASSSLRGSLQPQHF
-,TRBJ1-5,TRBV7-8,CASSSRAEPQHF
-,TRBJ1-1,TRBV5-6,CASSRLDSMNTEAFF
TRBD1,TRBJ1-5,TRBV4-1,CASSQGTGWDQPQHF
-,TRBJ2-7,TRBV7-9,CASNLGGSNEQYF
-,TRBJ2-5,TRBV12-3/TRBV12-4,CASSLRGQGQETQYF
TRBD1,TRBJ1-1,TRBV6-9,CASSSGGLVEAFF
-,TRBJ1-4,TRBV28,CASSPNLSNEKLFF
-,TRBJ2-2,TRBV5-1,CASSPLTGVNTGELFF
-,TRBJ2-5,TRBV5-1,CASRGDIQETQYF
-,TRBJ1-4,TRBV20-1,CSARVARHGREKLFF
-,TRBJ1-1,TRBV2,CASSDAGWNTEAFF
TRBD1,TRBJ1-5,TRBV6-5,CASSSRSTGAGQPQHF
-,TRBJ2-5,TRBV19,CASSNSGTQWETQYF
TRBD2,TRBJ2-7,TRBV7-2,CASSYLAGVPDEQYF
-,TRBJ2-2,TRBV6-1,CASSPTDTGELFF
TRBD1,TRBJ2-6,TRBV5-4,CASSLSGQVISGANVLTF
-,TRBJ1-6,TRBV19,CASSISGVGSPLHF
-,TRBJ2-7,TRBV11-2,CASSLEIPYEQYF
-,TRBJ2-1,TRBV29-1,CSVANNEQFF
TRBD1,TRBJ1-5,TRBV12-3/TRBV12-4,CASSTETGTGGLQPQHF
TRBD2,TRBJ2-3,TRBV4-1,CASSQAFRGGGTDTQYF
-,TRBJ2-6,TRBV9,CASSVVGPSGANVLTF
-,TRBJ1-1,TRBV12-3/TRBV12-4,CASSATGNLAVF
-,TRBJ2-7,TRBV11-2,CASSLVGSDEQYF
-,TRBJ2-7,TRBV12-3/TRBV12-4,CASSLGPASSEQYF
TRBD1,TRBJ2-3,TRBV20-1,CSATQGAVTQYF
-,TRBJ1-2,TRBV20-1,CSARSHYGYTF
-,TRBJ1-2,TRBV28,CASNPRLNYGYTF